The 32 T cell receptor beta chains below come from one sample, sequenced in a study of T cell repertoires in cytomegalovirus infection. TCRdb itself ran the reads through MiXCR, one entry per CDR3 protein. The profile shows 150,000 to 200,000 distinct CDR3 sequences, 9.5% of them singletons. The sequencing input was PBMCs. These receptors were obtained from a human donor in good health (CMV status not recorded). Some clones in this sample may be carry-over from other donors' samples.

With respect to this clonotype: With a much larger clone just one base away, this may be a read error. CDR3 amino acids: CSSSDSMSNQPQHF. CDR3 DNA: TGTTCCAGCAGTGATAGCATGAGCAATCAGCCCCAGCATTTT. V usage is TRBV6-1 and J usage is TRBJ1-5; no definite D call. Germline V gene sequence: CDR1 MNHNS, CDR2 SASEGT. The CDR3 is made up of 14 amino acids.

This clonotype was detected ten times or more. The rearrangement links TRBV28 to TRBJ1-2; tentatively, D is TRBD1 (5 bases). Trimming pared 4 bases from V and 3 bases from J, leaving 15 bases between. CDR3 length: 15 amino acids. The germline gives CDR1 MDHEN, CDR2 SYDVKM. In DNA form, the CDR3 reads TGTGCCAGCAGTTCGAGCAAACCGGGGCACTATGGCTACACCTTC. It yields the protein CASSSSKPGHYGYTF.

Ten or more counts support this clonotype. This chain uses TRBV28 with TRBJ1-3; D is unresolved. Germline CDR1 is MDHEN and CDR2 is SYDVKM. The CDR3 spans 16 residues. Trimming took 6 bases from V and 2 from J, leaving 17 bases between them. In DNA, the CDR3 is TGTGCCAGCAGCCAAACGCAGGAGTTGCCTGGAAACACCATATATTTT. Translating gives CASSQTQELPGNTIYF.

J is TRBJ1-4 and V is TRBV15, with D perhaps TRBD1 (5 bases). Germline V lookup: CDR1 LNHNV, CDR2 YYDKDF (reference sequence). V was trimmed by 3 bases and J by 3 bases, leaving 14 bases between them. This CDR3 is built from 16 residues. CDR3 protein: CATSRAPQGANEKLFF. The CDR3 DNA reads TGTGCCACCAGCAGGGCCCCCCAGGGAGCTAATGAAAAACTGTTTTTT.

This clonotype has ten or more counts. The gene calls are TRBV20-1 and TRBJ2-3; D is undetermined. V lost 6 bases and J 4 bases, leaving 20 bases between the germline ends. The CDR3 extends over 15 amino acids. In germline, CDR1 is DFQATT, CDR2 SNEGSKA (reference sequence). The CDR3 loop reads CSASLGDHSSDTQYF. Here the CDR3 DNA reads TGCAGTGCGAGCCTCGGAGATCATAGTTCAGATACGCAGTATTTT.

The sample holds many counts of this clonotype. V usage is TRBV7-2 and J usage is TRBJ2-5; tentative D call: TRBD2 (6 bases). Germline V gene lookup returns CDR1 SGHTA and CDR2 FQGNSA. With 3 bases removed from V and 3 bases from J, the gap between germline ends came to 17 bases. The CDR3 contains 16 residues. The CDR3 protein is CASSFNQGGGEETQYF. The DNA for the CDR3 is TGTGCCAGCAGCTTCAACCAGGGCGGCGGGGAAGAGACCCAGTACTTC.

This chain connects TRBV6-6 to TRBJ1-2, with TRBD1 identical over 8 bases. The CDR3 extends over 14 amino acids. CDR1 is MNHNY, CDR2 SVGAGI, per germline (reference sequence). Trimming at V came to 6 bases and at J to 8 bases, leaving 11 bases not matched to a gene. CDR3 region: CASSWEGQASGYTF. CDR3 in DNA: TGTGCCAGCAGCTGGGAGGGACAGGCCAGCGGCTACACCTTC.

This clonotype was recorded many times. The chain combines TRBV6-2 or TRBV6-3 with TRBJ1-5; perhaps TRBD1 as D (6 bases). The CDR3 runs to 17 residues. CDR1 and CDR2 from the germline V gene are MNHEY and SVGEGT. Deletions cut 5 bases from V and 2 bases from J, with 19 bases between. CDR3 DNA sequence: TGTGCCAGCAGTCTTACTTGGACCAGGGGTGGCAATCAGCCCCAGCATTTT. It yields the protein CASSLTWTRGGNQPQHF.

This clonotype was seen more than once but under ten times. The gene calls are TRBV7-2 and TRBJ2-1; the D gene could be TRBD1 or TRBD2 (5 bases each). CDR1 SGHTA and CDR2 FQGNSA come from the germline V gene. Trimming pared 3 bases from V and 10 bases from J, leaving 16 bases between. The CDR3 has 14 amino acids. The CDR3, as DNA: TGTGCCAGCAGCTTGGGGGACGATCGCACGGAGCAGTTCTTC. Translating it yields CASSLGDDRTEQFF.

The rearrangement uses TRBV12-3 or TRBV12-4 and TRBJ2-5; TRBD2 matches 11 bases. The J segment lost 0 bases and the V segment lost 4 bases, leaving 4 bases of the junction unmatched. CDR3 length equals 16 residues. CDR3 sequence (DNA): TGTGCCAGCAGTTCGGGACTAGCGGTGCACCAAGAGACCCAGTACTTC. Encoded protein: CASSSGLAVHQETQYF.

This clonotype was observed at least ten times. The chain has TRBV5-4 and TRBJ2-5; D may be TRBD2 (6 bases). V gave up 6 bases and J gave up 5 bases, with 17 bases separating them. Per germline, CDR1 SGHNT and CDR2 YYREEE (reference sequence). The length of the CDR3 is 14 residues. The CDR3 protein is CASNTAGPGETQYF. CDR3 nucleotides: TGTGCCAGCAACACAGCGGGCCCGGGGGAGACCCAGTACTTC.

The rearrangement joins TRBV12-3 or TRBV12-4 to TRBJ2-1; D remains unclear. The V end was cut by 6 bases, the J end by 6 bases, with 15 bases between. CDR3 length equals 14 residues. The CDR3 DNA reads TGTGCCAGCAGACAAACAGAGTCGGGCAATGAGCAGTTCTTC. Translation: CASRQTESGNEQFF.

This clonotype came up many times. This chain links TRBV4-1 with TRBJ2-1; D unclear. Germline lookup yields CDR1 MGHRA and CDR2 YSYEKL. Between the trimmed V and J ends, which lost 2 bases and 5 bases, there was a span of 13 bases. The CDR3 loop spans 15 amino acids. The CDR3 is CASSQRHAIHNEQFF. CDR3 in DNA: TGCGCCAGCAGCCAAAGGCATGCTATCCACAATGAGCAGTTCTTC.

This clonotype appeared a few times. The chain links TRBV7-2 to TRBJ1-2, with D uncertain. Germline lookup yields CDR1 SGHTA and CDR2 FQGNSA. Deletions cut 1 base from V and 5 bases from J, with 14 bases between. CDR3 size: 15 residues. Here the CDR3 DNA reads TGTGCCAGCAGCTTAGTAGCCGGGGAGGTATATGGCTACACCTTC. Encoded protein: CASSLVAGEVYGYTF.

This clonotype was seen only a few times. This sequence joins TRBV18 and TRBJ2-7; D is uncertain. The CDR3 contains 14 residues. Deletions cut 2 bases from V and 3 bases from J, with 11 bases between. The germline CDR1 and CDR2 sequences are KGHSH and LQKENI. The CDR3 loop reads CASSPATPVYEQYF. The DNA of the CDR3 is TGTGCCAGCTCACCAGCGACACCCGTCTACGAGCAGTACTTC.

This clonotype was seen a few times. The chain employs TRBV13 and TRBJ1-1; maybe TRBD1 (5 bases). CDR1 is PRHDT and CDR2 is FYEKMQ in the germline V gene (reference sequence). Trimming stripped 1 base from V and 8 bases from J, with 17 bases between. This CDR3 is 15 amino acids long. The CDR3: CASSLEGPGSAEAFF. CDR3 nucleotide sequence: TGTGCCAGCAGCTTAGAGGGTCCAGGGTCAGCGGAAGCTTTCTTT.

At least ten counts were recorded for this clonotype. J is TRBJ2-7 and V is TRBV7-6; D perhaps matches TRBD1 (6 bases). The CDR3 sequence is 16 residues long. The germline V gene encodes CDR1 SGHVS and CDR2 FNYEAQ. V shed 1 base and J shed 5 bases, with 18 bases lying between them. CDR3 in amino acids: CASSLGWGQGIHEQYF. DNA for the CDR3: TGTGCCAGCAGCTTAGGGTGGGGGCAGGGGATCCACGAGCAGTACTTC.

This clonotype showed up just once. The chain joins TRBV19 to TRBJ1-6, with 8 positions matching TRBD1. Losses at the gene ends were 3 bases for V and 10 bases for J; bases not matched to a gene: 8. Germline V gives CDR1 LNHDA, CDR2 SQIVND (reference sequence). This CDR3 region has 15 residues. Written as DNA, the CDR3 is TGTGCCAGTAGTATGGTACGGCAGGGGGCCTCACCCCTCCACTTT. Its translation is CASSMVRQGASPLHF.

This clonotype was seen ten or more times. This chain uses TRBV7-2 with TRBJ2-5, with a weak D call TRBD2 (7 bases). Germline values: CDR1 SGHTA, CDR2 FQGNSA. The CDR3 extends over 14 amino acids. Trimming took 4 bases from V and 5 from J, leaving 14 bases between them. CDR3 residues: CASSSARGGETQYF. The CDR3 region has the DNA TGTGCCAGCAGCTCGGCAAGGGGGGGGGAGACCCAGTACTTC.

This clonotype has ten or more counts. This chain connects TRBV7-2 to TRBJ2-7; D is undetermined. This CDR3 comprises 13 residues. V lost 2 bases and J 4 bases, leaving 9 bases between the germline ends. CDR1 is SGHTA, CDR2 FQGNSA, per germline. CDR3 protein: CASSLTMGYEQYF. The CDR3 DNA sequence: TGTGCCAGCAGCTTAACTATGGGTTACGAGCAGTACTTC.

This clonotype occurred once. This chain joins TRBV7-9 and TRBJ2-2; 8 bases line up with TRBD1. Trimming took 1 base from V and 7 from J; bases not matched to a gene: 5. Germline assignment: CDR1 SEHNR and CDR2 FQNEAQ (reference sequence). CDR3 length: 15 amino acids. Here the CDR3 reads CASSLVGQGIGELFF. CDR3 bases: TGTGCCAGCAGCTTAGTTGGACAGGGTATCGGGGAGCTGTTTTTT.

The chain joins TRBV20-1 to TRBJ2-5, with no clear D. The ends were cut back, 4 bases at V and 4 bases at J, with 13 bases in the middle. The CDR3 runs 13 residues. From germline, CDR1 is DFQATT and CDR2 SNEGSKA (reference sequence). CDR3 DNA: TGCAGTGCTATACCGGGCTCGGGAGAGACCCAGTACTTC. Translation gives CSAIPGSGETQYF.

This clonotype was detected a few times. J is TRBJ2-7 and V is TRBV27; 10 nucleotides agree with TRBD2. The length of the CDR3 is 15 residues. The V and J ends lost 5 bases and 4 bases, in that order; junction bases with no gene match: 8. Germline loops: CDR1 MNHEY, CDR2 SMNVEV (reference sequence). The CDR3 loop reads CASSPTLAGEYEQYF. The CDR3 DNA reads TGTGCCAGCAGTCCTACCCTAGCGGGAGAGTACGAGCAGTACTTC.

The sample holds many counts of this clonotype. The chain has TRBV12-3 or TRBV12-4 and TRBJ1-1, with 7 bases that match TRBD1. CDR3 length: 14 residues. J lost 1 base, V lost 6 bases, and 5 bases had no gene match. The CDR3 reads CASRTGSTNTEAFF. In nucleotides, the CDR3 is TGTGCCAGCAGGACAGGGTCCACGAACACTGAAGCTTTCTTT.

The table lists this clonotype with many counts. The chain combines TRBV11-3 with TRBJ2-3; unclear D gene. This CDR3 has 11 amino acids. Germline CDR1 SGHNT, CDR2 YENEEA. With 6 bases removed from V and 2 bases from J, the gap between germline ends came to 3 bases. The CDR3 loop reads CASRITDTQYF. For the CDR3, the DNA is TGTGCCAGCAGGATCACAGATACGCAGTATTTT.

This clonotype occurred many times. The genes are TRBV15 and TRBJ2-7, with unresolved D. This CDR3 is 13 amino acids long. CDR1 and CDR2 from the germline V gene are LNHNV and YYDKDF (reference sequence). Trimming cost V 0 bases and J 4 bases, with 7 bases left between them. This chain's CDR3 is CATSRDDGYEQYF. The DNA for the CDR3 is TGTGCCACCAGCAGAGATGACGGGTACGAGCAGTACTTC.

This clonotype was seen ten or more times. This sequence joins TRBV5-1 and TRBJ1-1; D is possibly TRBD1 (6 bases). There are 15 residues in the CDR3. V was shortened by 1 base and J by 1 base, with 11 bases between the two germline ends. The germline V gene encodes CDR1 SGHRS and CDR2 YFSETQ. CDR3 sequence reads: CASSLTGRGNTEAFF. The CDR3 region has the DNA TGCGCCAGCAGCTTGACAGGGAGGGGGAACACTGAAGCTTTCTTT.

The chain recombines TRBV12-3 or TRBV12-4 with TRBJ2-6, with D unresolved. The CDR3 extends over 16 amino acids. V dropped 1 base and J dropped 0 bases, with 7 bases sitting between them. The CDR3, as DNA: TGTGCCAGCAGTTTAGTCAGCAACTCTGGGGCCAACGTCCTGACTTTC. Amino acid sequence: CASSLVSNSGANVLTF.

Many counts were recorded for this clonotype. V usage is TRBV7-2 and J usage is TRBJ2-5; D is possibly TRBD1 (5 bases). The CDR3 spans 15 residues. V lost 6 bases and J lost 0, with 14 bases in between. Germline V gene sequence: CDR1 SGHTA, CDR2 FQGNSA. The CDR3 DNA reads as TGTGCCAGCAGTCCTAGGGGTTTCTACCAAGAGACCCAGTACTTC. Translation gives CASSPRGFYQETQYF.

At least ten counts were recorded for this clonotype. J is TRBJ2-4 and V is TRBV7-2; 8 bases are shared with TRBD1. The germline V gene encodes CDR1 SGHTA and CDR2 FQGNSA. The CDR3 runs to 14 residues. V shed 3 bases, J shed 3 bases, and the junction held 1 base outside the gene matches. In DNA, the CDR3 is TGTGCCAGCAGCTTGACAGGGGACAAAAACATTCAGTACTTC. Translating it yields CASSLTGDKNIQYF. Combining the CDR3 with reference TRBV7-2 and TRBJ2-4 gives the whole variable domain GAGVSQSPSNKVTEKGKDVELRCDPISGHTALYWYRQSLGQGLEFLIYFQGNSAPDKSGLPSDRFSAERTGGSVSTLTIQRTQQEDSAVYLCASSLTGDKNIQYFGAGTRLSVL.

This clonotype was counted ten times or more. The chain uses TRBV6-1 and TRBJ2-7; 7 bases agree with TRBD1. Germline V gives CDR1 MNHNS, CDR2 SASEGT. The V segment lost 7 bases and the J segment 3 bases; nucleotides outside the gene matches: 6. The CDR3 contains 13 residues. CDR3 sequence: CASTADRDYEQYF. CDR3 coding DNA: TGTGCCAGCACCGCTGACAGGGACTACGAGCAGTACTTC.

This clonotype appeared many times. The V gene is TRBV28, the J gene TRBJ1-1; D not resolved. V was trimmed by 5 bases and J by 6 bases, leaving 13 bases between them. Germline V gives CDR1 MDHEN, CDR2 SYDVKM. The CDR3 has 13 amino acids. CDR3 sequence: CASSLAPRAEAFF. DNA of the CDR3: TGTGCCAGCAGTCTGGCCCCACGCGCTGAAGCTTTCTTT.